The 22 T cell receptor beta chains in this list originate from one sample, sequenced in a study of blood T cell repertoires in COVID-19. Produced via immunoSEQ multiplex PCR; TCRdb's table is partial and in-frame only. The sample has approximately 190,000 clones; about 80% are singletons. The sample was peripheral blood. Receptors originate from a man between 60 and 75 years old with acute or convalescent COVID-19.

The V gene is TRBV5-1, the J gene TRBJ2-1; 16 bases line up with TRBD2. The germline gives CDR1 SGHRS, CDR2 YFSETQ. The CDR3 sequence is 16 residues long. V was pared by 4 bases and J by 7 bases, with 5 bases of the junction left unmatched. The CDR3 loop is CASSLQGLAGGNEQFF. In nucleotides, the CDR3 is TGCGCCAGCAGCCTACAGGGACTAGCGGGAGGGAATGAGCAGTTCTTC.

This clone has more than one count but fewer than ten. This chain uses TRBV9 with TRBJ2-3, with TRBD2 matching over 10 bases. The CDR3 covers 15 residues. V dropped 3 bases and J dropped 2; count of bases not matched to a gene: 3. Germline lookup yields CDR1 SGDLS and CDR2 YYNGEE. The CDR3 spells CASSELAGLTDTQYF. DNA for the CDR3: TGTGCCAGCAGCGAACTAGCGGGACTCACAGATACGCAGTATTTT. Filled out from reference TRBV9 and TRBJ2-3, the complete variable domain reads DSGVTQTPKHLITATGQRVTLRCSPRSGDLSVYWYQQSLDQGLQFLIQYYNGEERAKGNILERFSAQQFPDLHSELNLSSLELGDSALYFCASSELAGLTDTQYFGPGTRLTVL.

V usage is TRBV2 and J usage is TRBJ2-4; 7 nucleotides agree with TRBD1. V shed 7 bases and J 4 bases; nucleotides not matched to a gene: 4. The CDR3 is 13 amino acids. Looked up from germline, CDR1 is SNHLY and CDR2 is FYNNEI. CDR3 bases: TGTGCCAGCACCAGGGACAGAAAAAACATTCAGTACTTC. It translates to CASTRDRKNIQYF.

This clone was recorded only once. The chain is built from TRBV6-2 or TRBV6-3 and TRBJ1-6; D remains ambiguous. This CDR3 contains 15 residues. V was shortened by 0 bases and J by 4 bases, with 7 bases between the two germline ends. Germline CDR1 reads MNHEY; CDR2 reads SVGEGT. As DNA, the CDR3 is TGTGCCAGCAGTTACTCGAGAGGATATAATTCACCCCTCCACTTT. Amino acid sequence: CASSYSRGYNSPLHF.

V is TRBV7-8 and J is TRBJ2-1; 14 nucleotides line up with TRBD2. With V trimmed by 6 bases and J by 2 bases, 3 bases remained unmatched. Germline lookup yields CDR1 SGHVS and CDR2 FQNEAQ. This CDR3 has 16 amino acids. DNA for the CDR3: TGTGCCAGCAGATGGACTAGCGGGGGGACCTACAATGAGCAGTTCTTC. This codes for CASRWTSGGTYNEQFF.

The chain uses TRBV5-1 and TRBJ2-1; 12 bases match TRBD2. CDR1 SGHRS and CDR2 YFSETQ come from the germline V gene. This CDR3 spans 20 amino acids. V lost 3 bases to trimming and J lost 2 bases; unmatched junction nucleotides: 15. The CDR3 region has the DNA TGCGCCAGCAGCTGGACCCTACTAGCGGGGGGCCAAAATACCTACAATGAGCAGTTCTTC. This gives the protein CASSWTLLAGGQNTYNEQFF.

This clone appeared many times. The CDR3 loop reads CASSFTTDYEQYF. The CDR3 region has the DNA TGTGCCAGCAGCTTTACGACAGACTACGAGCAGTACTTC. This chain uses TRBV11-2 with TRBJ2-7; possibly TRBD1 for D (5 bases). The V and J ends lost 3 bases and 3 bases respectively, with 9 bases between them. Germline V gene sequence: CDR1 SGHAT, CDR2 FQNNGV. This CDR3 is built from 13 residues.

The V gene is TRBV9, the J gene TRBJ2-1; 9 positions agree with TRBD2. The germline CDR1 and CDR2 sequences are SGDLS and YYNGEE. V trimming: 0 bases; J trimming: 4 bases; junction bases outside the gene matches: 2. The CDR3 sequence is 15 residues long. The CDR3 sequence: CASSVASGDYNEQFF. CDR3 bases: TGTGCCAGCAGCGTAGCTAGCGGGGATTACAATGAGCAGTTCTTC.

This sequence joins TRBV10-3 and TRBJ2-2; TRBD2 might be the D (5 bases). The CDR3 sequence is 14 residues long. In germline, CDR1 is ENHRY, CDR2 SYGVKD. The V and J ends lost 5 bases and 3 bases respectively, with 10 bases between them. The DNA for the CDR3 is TGTGCCATCAGTACAACTAGTTACACCGGGGAGCTGTTTTTT. Translation gives CAISTTSYTGELFF.

The chain employs TRBV6-7 and TRBJ1-1; TRBD1 matches at 7 bases. TRBV6-7 has ORF status, its function being uncertain. The CDR3 is 14 amino acids. Trimming removed 5 bases from V and 3 bases from J; junction bases left unmatched: 6. The DNA of the CDR3 is TGTGCCAGCAGTCACGAAGACAGGGACACTGAAGCTTTCTTT. Protein: CASSHEDRDTEAFF.

The CDR3 coding sequence is TGTGCCAGCAGCTTCCTAGCGGGAGAGGAGGGCTACGAGCAGTACTTC. Amino acid sequence: CASSFLAGEEGYEQYF. The chain joins TRBV7-9 to TRBJ2-7; TRBD2 matches 10 bases. The CDR3 has 16 residues. Germline CDR1 reads SEHNR; CDR2 reads FQNEAQ (reference sequence). The V gene end was trimmed by 3 bases and the J gene end by 3 bases; junction bases not matched to a gene: 8. Supplemented by reference TRBV7-9 and TRBJ2-7, the full variable domain reads DTGVSQNPRHKITKRGQNVTFRCDPISEHNRLYWYRQTLGQGPEFLTYFQNEAQLEKSRLLSDRFSAERPKGSFSTLEIQRTEQGDSAMYLCASSFLAGEEGYEQYFGPGTRLTVT.

This sequence joins TRBV9 and TRBJ1-2; D unclear. CDR3 size: 13 residues. Trimming removed 4 bases at V and 8 bases at J, with 15 bases between. Germline CDR1 SGDLS, CDR2 YYNGEE. The CDR3, as DNA: TGTGCCAGCAGCCCCGACGGGAGAGGCGGCTACACCTTC. It translates to CASSPDGRGGYTF.

This rearrangement joins TRBV4-3 to TRBJ2-1; 7 nucleotides match TRBD2. Trimming at V came to 0 bases and at J to 12 bases, leaving 5 bases not matched to a gene. CDR1 and CDR2 from the germline V gene are LGHNA and YSLEER. The CDR3 covers 13 residues. The CDR3, as DNA: TGCGCCAGCAGCCAAGAGATTGGGAGGGGGCAGTTCTTC. This sequence encodes CASSQEIGRGQFF.

The chain is built from TRBV7-3 and TRBJ2-7; a possible D gene is TRBD2 (6 bases). The V gene's germline CDR1 is SGHTA and CDR2 FQGTGA. V was shortened by 1 base and J by 0 bases, with 10 bases between the two germline ends. The CDR3 has 15 residues. This chain's CDR3 is CASSLSGADSYEQYF. The CDR3 region has the DNA TGTGCCAGCAGCTTAAGCGGGGCGGACTCCTACGAGCAGTACTTC.

J is TRBJ1-3 and V is TRBV10-3; D remains unclear. CDR3 length equals 16 residues. Trimming pared 0 bases from V and 0 bases from J, leaving 9 bases between. Germline loops: CDR1 ENHRY, CDR2 SYGVKD. The CDR3 sequence is CAISESSTNSGNTIYF. The CDR3 coding sequence is TGTGCCATCAGTGAGTCAAGCACCAACTCTGGAAACACCATATATTTT.

The chain joins TRBV18 to TRBJ2-2, with 13 bases matching TRBD2. The CDR3 extends over 17 amino acids. Germline V gene lookup returns CDR1 KGHSH and CDR2 LQKENI. The trim removed 5 bases at V and 0 bases at J, leaving 3 bases unmatched. The chain's CDR3 is CASSSTSGRPNTGELFF. The CDR3 bases are TGTGCCAGCTCATCGACTAGCGGGAGGCCGAACACCGGGGAGCTGTTTTTT.

This chain joins TRBV7-6 and TRBJ1-6, with 8 bases matching TRBD1. The CDR3 is made up of 14 amino acids. From germline, CDR1 is SGHVS and CDR2 FNYEAQ. J lost 7 bases, V lost 6 bases, and 5 bases had no gene match. This chain's CDR3 is CASSRDRTNSPLHF. CDR3 nucleotides: TGTGCCAGCAGTCGGGACAGGACGAATTCACCCCTCCACTTT. Filled out from reference TRBV7-6 and TRBJ1-6, the complete variable domain reads GAGVSQSPRYKVTKRGQDVALRCDPISGHVSLYWYRQALGQGPEFLTYFNYEAQQDKSGLPNDRFSAERPEGSISTLTIQRTEQRDSAMYRCASSRDRTNSPLHFGNGTRLTVT.

The chain employs TRBV3-1 (or the pseudogene TRBV3-2) and TRBJ2-3, with D maybe TRBD1 (6 bases). The germline V and J ends were trimmed by 0 bases and 0 bases, with 10 bases remaining between them. This CDR3 comprises 16 residues. CDR1 and CDR2 (germline): LGHDT, YNNKEL (reference sequence). The CDR3 sequence is CASSQDTGSSTDTQYF. In DNA, the CDR3 is TGTGCCAGCAGCCAAGATACAGGGAGTAGCACAGATACGCAGTATTTT.

The J gene is TRBJ1-2, the V gene TRBV12-3 or TRBV12-4; D uncertain. This CDR3 contains 13 residues. With 1 base removed from V and 2 bases from J, the gap between germline ends came to 5 bases. The CDR3 region is CASSLGENYGYTF. Written as DNA, the CDR3 is TGTGCCAGCAGTTTAGGGGAGAACTATGGCTACACCTTC.

The V call is TRBV28, the J call TRBJ1-5; 7 bases align to TRBD1. V was clipped by 8 bases and J by 1 base; unmatched bases: 8. The CDR3 covers 15 residues. Germline assignment: CDR1 MDHEN and CDR2 SYDVKM. Written as DNA, the CDR3 is TGTGCCAGCCGAAGACAGGGCGGAAGCAATCAGCCCCAGCATTTT. It specifies CASRRQGGSNQPQHF.

The rearrangement joins TRBV4-3 to TRBJ1-5, with 9 bases matching TRBD1. J was trimmed by 5 bases and V by 0 bases; bases with no gene match: 11. Germline loops: CDR1 LGHNA, CDR2 YSLEER. The CDR3 is 18 amino acids. The CDR3 bases are TGCGCCAGCAGCCAAGATCCCCGGACAGGGGCGGTCGATCAGCCCCAGCATTTT. This codes for CASSQDPRTGAVDQPQHF.

The rearrangement links TRBV9 to TRBJ2-1; perhaps TRBD1 as D (6 bases). Germline CDR1 SGDLS, CDR2 YYNGEE. The V end lost 2 bases, the J end lost 2 bases, and 17 bases lay between the germline ends. This CDR3 contains 17 residues. CDR3 sequence reads: CASSVLSGVGAYNEQFF. In nucleotides, the CDR3 is TGTGCCAGCAGCGTTCTTTCAGGGGTTGGGGCCTACAATGAGCAGTTCTTC.